The 3 T cell receptor beta chains below were found in one sample sequenced in a study of blood T cell repertoires in COVID-19 (dated by TCRdb to 2019 to 2021). Receptors were amplified or captured by the immunoSEQ multiplex PCR assay. TCRdb limited this immuneACCESS table to in-frame rearrangements with V and J called. A share of clones is missing; checked studies link under half to unresolved V genes, and the rest is unexplained. A total of under 250,000 clones appear in this sample, approximately 83% of them only once. Around 4% of the sample lies in the top ten. Sequenced sample: peripheral blood. The receptors stem from a man between 50 and 59 years old with active or convalescent COVID-19.

This chain links TRBV7-9 with TRBJ2-6, with 8 bases aligning to TRBD1. The CDR3 is 16 amino acids. The ends lost 6 bases at V and 0 bases at J; junction bases unmatched: 4. Germline V gene lookup returns CDR1 SEHNR and CDR2 FQNEAQ (reference sequence). DNA for the CDR3: TGTGCCAGCAGTCCCACAGGGGGCTCTGGGGCCAACGTCCTGACTTTC. It yields the protein CASSPTGGSGANVLTF.

The chain uses TRBV24-1 and TRBJ2-3; 7 bases are shared with TRBD2. The V segment lost 4 bases and the J segment 0 bases; nucleotides outside the gene matches: 12. The CDR3 runs 18 residues. The germline CDR1 and CDR2 sequences are KGHDR and SFDVKD. This CDR3 is CATSDRLGEGGSTDTQYF. CDR3 sequence (DNA): TGTGCCACCAGTGACCGCCTCGGGGAGGGCGGGAGCACAGATACGCAGTATTTT.

This chain connects TRBV19 to TRBJ2-3, with D possibly TRBD1 on 6 matching bases. The V end was cut by 4 bases, the J end by 2 bases, with 13 bases between. The length of the CDR3 is 15 residues. Germline V gene lookup returns CDR1 LNHDA and CDR2 SQIVND (reference sequence). The CDR3 DNA sequence: TGTGCCAGTAGTACCGGGACACTACCCACAGATACGCAGTATTTT. Its protein product is CASSTGTLPTDTQYF.